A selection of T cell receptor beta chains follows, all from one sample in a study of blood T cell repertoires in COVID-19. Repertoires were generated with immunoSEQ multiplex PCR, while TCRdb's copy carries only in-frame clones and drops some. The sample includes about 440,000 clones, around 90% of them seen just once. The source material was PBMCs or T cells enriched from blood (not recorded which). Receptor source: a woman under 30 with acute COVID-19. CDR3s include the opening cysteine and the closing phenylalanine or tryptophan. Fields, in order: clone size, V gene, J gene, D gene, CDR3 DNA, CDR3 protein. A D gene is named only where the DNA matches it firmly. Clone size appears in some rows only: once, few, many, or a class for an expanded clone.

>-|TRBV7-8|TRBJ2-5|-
TGTGCCAGCAGCTCCGGACAGACCCAAGAGACCCAGTACTTC
CASSSGQTQETQYF
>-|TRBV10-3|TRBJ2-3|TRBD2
TGTGCCATCAGTGCCGCTGTCGGGGGGGTCCCAGATACGCAGTATTTT
CAISAAVGGVPDTQYF
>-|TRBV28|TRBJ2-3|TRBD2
TGTGCCAGCAGTTCCGGGGCGGGGGTGTCGCTTACTAGCACAGATACGCAGTATTTT
CASSSGAGVSLTSTDTQYF
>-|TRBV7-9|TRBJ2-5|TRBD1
TGTGCCAGCAGCTGGACCCGGACAGGGCAGGAGACCCAGTACTTC
CASSWTRTGQETQYF
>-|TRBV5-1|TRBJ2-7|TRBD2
TGCGCCAGCGGACCACTAGCGGGAAACACCTACGAGCAGTACTTC
CASGPLAGNTYEQYF
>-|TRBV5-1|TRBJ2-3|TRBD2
TGCGCCAGCAGCAGGGTTCAAGCGGGGGGAAGTAGCACAGATACGCAGTATTTT
CASSRVQAGGSSTDTQYF
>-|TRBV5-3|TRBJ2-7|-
TGTGCCAGAAGTCGGGCGGGCTCCTACGAGCAGTACTTC
CARSRAGSYEQYF
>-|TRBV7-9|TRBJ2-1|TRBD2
TGTGCCAGCAGCCCACTAGCGGGGGACGTTTGGGAGCAGTTCTTC
CASSPLAGDVWEQFF
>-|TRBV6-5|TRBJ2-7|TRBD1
TGTGCCAGCAGTTACCGGGACAGGGCCTACGAGCAGTACTTC
CASSYRDRAYEQYF
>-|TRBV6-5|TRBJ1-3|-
TGTGCCAGCAGCCGACAGGAATCCTCTGGAAACACCATATATTTT
CASSRQESSGNTIYF
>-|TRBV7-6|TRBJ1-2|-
TGTGCCAGCAGCTTACAAGAGGGGGACGGCTACACCTTC
CASSLQEGDGYTF
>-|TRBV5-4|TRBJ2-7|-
TGTGCCAGCAGCCCGGGGGGCAGGGCAAACTCCTACGAGCAGTACTTC
CASSPGGRANSYEQYF
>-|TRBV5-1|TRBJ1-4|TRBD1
TGCGCCAGCAGCTTCCGGACAGGAACTAATGAAAAACTGTTTTTT
CASSFRTGTNEKLFF
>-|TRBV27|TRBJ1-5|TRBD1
TGTGCCAGCAGTCTCGACAGGGGAGGCAATCAGCCCCAGCATTTT
CASSLDRGGNQPQHF
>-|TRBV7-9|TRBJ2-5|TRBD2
TGTGCCAGCAGCTCGGGGGGAACTCAAGAGACCCAGTACTTC
CASSSGGTQETQYF
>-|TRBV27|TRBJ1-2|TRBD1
TGTGCCAGCAGGGGGACAGGGGGCGCTTTCTCGGGTATGGATCGGGGCTACACCTTC
CASRGTGGAFSGMDRGYTF
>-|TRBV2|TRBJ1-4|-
TGTGCCAGCAATATGGGCCGGATTGAAAAACTGTTTTTT
CASNMGRIEKLFF
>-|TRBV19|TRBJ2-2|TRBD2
TGTGCCAGTAGGCTAGCGGGGGGTACCGGGGAGCTGTTTTTT
CASRLAGGTGELFF
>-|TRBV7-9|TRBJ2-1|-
TGTGCCAGCAGCCCGGTGGAAGGGGCCTACAATGAGCAGTTCTTC
CASSPVEGAYNEQFF
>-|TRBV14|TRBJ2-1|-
TGTGCCAGCAGCCAACCTAGCGTCGACAATGAGCAGTTCTTC
CASSQPSVDNEQFF
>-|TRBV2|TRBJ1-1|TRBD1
TGTGCCAGCAGTCAGGGGGAGAACACTGAAGCTTTCTTT
CASSQGENTEAFF
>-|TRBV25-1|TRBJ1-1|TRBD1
TGTGCCAGCAGGGTGACAGGGAGTGCTGAAGCTTTCTTT
CASRVTGSAEAFF
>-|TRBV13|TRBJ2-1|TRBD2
TGTGCCAGCAGCTCGCCGGGACTAGCTCGACAGTTCTTC
CASSSPGLARQFF
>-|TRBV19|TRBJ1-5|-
TGTGCCAGTAATAAACAGAGAGATCAGCCCCAGCATTTT
CASNKQRDQPQHF
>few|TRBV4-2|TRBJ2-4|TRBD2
TGTGCCAGCAGCCAACCCAGCGGGGGGGCAAAAAACATTCAGTACTTC
CASSQPSGGAKNIQYF
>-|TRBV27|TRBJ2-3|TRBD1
TGTGCCAGCCTGGACAGGGGGACCTCGGATACGCAGTATTTT
CASLDRGTSDTQYF
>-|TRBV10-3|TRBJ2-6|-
TGTGCCATCAGTGAGCAGGGAATCTCTGGGGCCAACGTCCTGACTTTC
CAISEQGISGANVLTF
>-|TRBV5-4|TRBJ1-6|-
TGTGCCAGCAGTGCGGGGGGTAACTATAATTCACCCCTCCACTTT
CASSAGGNYNSPLHF
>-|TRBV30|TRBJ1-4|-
TGTGCCTGGACCCCTCGGGGAGTTGCAACTAATGAAAAACTGTTTTTT
CAWTPRGVATNEKLFF
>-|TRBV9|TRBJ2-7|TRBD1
TGTGCCAGCAGCGTAGGAGACAGGGGTGGGGCGGGACCCACTTACGAGCAGTACTTC
CASSVGDRGGAGPTYEQYF
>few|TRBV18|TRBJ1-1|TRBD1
TGTGCCAGCTCACCGTCCGTAGACAGGGGCACTGAAGCTTTCTTT
CASSPSVDRGTEAFF
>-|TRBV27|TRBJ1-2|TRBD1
TGTGCCAGCAGTTCCGCCGGGACAGGGGCAGGGGGCTACACCTTC
CASSSAGTGAGGYTF
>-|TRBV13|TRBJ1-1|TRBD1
TGTGCCAGCAGCTTAGTGGGACAGGGGTTTCCTGAAGCTTTCTTT
CASSLVGQGFPEAFF
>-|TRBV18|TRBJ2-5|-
TGTGCCAGCTCAACGCGAGGCAGTCAAGAGACCCAGTACTTC
CASSTRGSQETQYF
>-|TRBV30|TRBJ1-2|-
TGTGCCTGGAGTGTAGAGTATGGCTACACCTTC
CAWSVEYGYTF
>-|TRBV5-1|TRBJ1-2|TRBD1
TGCGCCAGCAGCTTGGGGACAGGGAGGGATGGCTACACCTTC
CASSLGTGRDGYTF
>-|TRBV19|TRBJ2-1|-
TGTGCCAGTAGTATCCAGGGAAATGAGCAGTTCTTC
CASSIQGNEQFF
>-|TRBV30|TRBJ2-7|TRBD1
TGTGCCTGGAGGGATGGACAGGCGTTCTACGAGCAGTACTTC
CAWRDGQAFYEQYF
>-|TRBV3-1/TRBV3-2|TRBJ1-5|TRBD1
TGTGCCAGCAGCCCGGGACAGGGGGTTCAGCCCCAGCATTTT
CASSPGQGVQPQHF
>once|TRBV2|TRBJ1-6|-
TGTGCCAGCGGGATAGGTAGGGGGACGATAAATTCACCCCTCCACTTT
CASGIGRGTINSPLHF
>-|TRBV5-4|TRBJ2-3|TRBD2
TGTGCCAGCAGCTTGTATAGCGGGGGCAGAACAGATACGCAGTATTTT
CASSLYSGGRTDTQYF
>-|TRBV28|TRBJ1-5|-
TGTGCCAGCAACAGAGATGGCAGGGATCCCCAGCATTTT
CASNRDGRDPQHF
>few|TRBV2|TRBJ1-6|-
TGTGCCAGCAGTGAATGGTCTAGTAATTCACCCCTCCACTTT
CASSEWSSNSPLHF
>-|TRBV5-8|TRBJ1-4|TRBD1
TGTGCCAGCAATATGGGGACAGTCTTAAATGAAAAACTGTTTTTT
CASNMGTVLNEKLFF
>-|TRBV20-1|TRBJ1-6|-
TGCAGTGCTAGTGGGGAGGGGTCCTATAATTCACCCCTCCACTTT
CSASGEGSYNSPLHF
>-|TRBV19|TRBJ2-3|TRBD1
TGTGCCAGCCGAATACCGGGACAGGGGGCTGGAGATACGCAGTATTTT
CASRIPGQGAGDTQYF
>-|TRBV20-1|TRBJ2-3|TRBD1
TGCAGTGCTAGTTATGGTACAGGGGGGAGAGATACGCAGTATTTT
CSASYGTGGRDTQYF
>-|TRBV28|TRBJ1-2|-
TGTGCCAGCAGTTCTCAACCAGAAAACTATGGCTACACCTTC
CASSSQPENYGYTF
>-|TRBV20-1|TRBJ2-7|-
TGCAGTGCTAGATACTACGAGCAGTACTTC
CSARYYEQYF
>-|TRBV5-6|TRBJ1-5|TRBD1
TGTGCCAGCAGCAACCTCAGGGGGGCCCTCGGGCCCCAGCATTTT
CASSNLRGALGPQHF
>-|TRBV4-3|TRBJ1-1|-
TGCGCCAGCAGCCAAGAAATCCCAAATCCCACTGAAGCTTTCTTT
CASSQEIPNPTEAFF
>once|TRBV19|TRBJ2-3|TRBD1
TGTGCCAGTAGAAGGGGGCGGCTCGCAGATACGCAGTATTTT
CASRRGRLADTQYF
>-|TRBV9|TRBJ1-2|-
TGTGCCAGCAGCGTATACGGGTCTGGCTACACCTTC
CASSVYGSGYTF
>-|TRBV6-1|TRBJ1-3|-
TGTGCCAGCAGTGACCCGGGACACCCCTCTGGAAACACCATATATTTT
CASSDPGHPSGNTIYF
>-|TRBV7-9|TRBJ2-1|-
TGTGCCAGCAGCCCACCTGGCGGGATATCGGTCAATGAGCAGTTCTTC
CASSPPGGISVNEQFF
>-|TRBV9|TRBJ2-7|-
TGTGCCAGCAGCACGGGGGACGAGCAGTACTTC
CASSTGDEQYF
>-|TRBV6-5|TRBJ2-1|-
TGTGCCAGCAGTTACGGGAGGATATCCTACAATGAGCAGTTCTTC
CASSYGRISYNEQFF
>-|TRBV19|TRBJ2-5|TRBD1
TGTGCCAGTAGTAGAGACAGGGGGTATCAAGAGACCCAGTACTTC
CASSRDRGYQETQYF